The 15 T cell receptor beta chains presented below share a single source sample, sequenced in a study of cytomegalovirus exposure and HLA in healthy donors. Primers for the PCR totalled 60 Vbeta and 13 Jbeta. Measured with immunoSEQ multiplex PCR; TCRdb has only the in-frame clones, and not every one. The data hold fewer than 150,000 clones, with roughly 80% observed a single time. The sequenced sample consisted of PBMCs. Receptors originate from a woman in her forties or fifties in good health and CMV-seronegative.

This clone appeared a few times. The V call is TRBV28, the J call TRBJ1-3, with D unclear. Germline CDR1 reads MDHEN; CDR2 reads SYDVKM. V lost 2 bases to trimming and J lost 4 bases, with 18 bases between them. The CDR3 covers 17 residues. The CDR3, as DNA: TGTGCCAGCAGTTTACTGGGGATGACTTCGGGGGGAAACACCATATATTTT. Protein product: CASSLLGMTSGGNTIYF.

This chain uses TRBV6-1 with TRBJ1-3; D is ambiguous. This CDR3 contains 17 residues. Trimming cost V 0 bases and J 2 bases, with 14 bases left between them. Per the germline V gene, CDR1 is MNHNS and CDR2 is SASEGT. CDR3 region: CASSEASGPGTGNTIYF. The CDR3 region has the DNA TGTGCCAGCAGTGAAGCGTCGGGCCCGGGGACTGGAAACACCATATATTTT.

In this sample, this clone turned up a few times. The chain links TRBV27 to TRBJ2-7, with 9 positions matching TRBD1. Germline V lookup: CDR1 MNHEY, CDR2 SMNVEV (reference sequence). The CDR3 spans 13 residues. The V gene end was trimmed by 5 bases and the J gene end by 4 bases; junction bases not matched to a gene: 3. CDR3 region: CASSRQGDYEQYF. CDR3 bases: TGTGCCAGCAGTCGACAGGGGGATTACGAGCAGTACTTC.

In DNA form, the CDR3 reads TGTGCCAGCAGCTTGGGTCTAGCGGTAAAACAAGAGACCCAGTACTTC. Translated: CASSLGLAVKQETQYF. The rearrangement joins TRBV7-9 to TRBJ2-5; 7 bases map to TRBD2. This CDR3 contains 16 residues. The J segment lost 2 bases and the V segment lost 3 bases, leaving 9 bases of the junction unmatched. Germline V lookup: CDR1 SEHNR, CDR2 FQNEAQ (reference sequence).

The CDR3, as DNA: TGTGCCACCAGCAGAGAAAAATGGGGCGGGGCGGCTAATGAAAAACTGTTTTTT. It yields the protein CATSREKWGGAANEKLFF. The chain couples TRBV15 to TRBJ1-4; a possible D gene is TRBD1 (5 bases). Germline V CDR1 and CDR2: LNHNV, YYDKDF (reference sequence). Trimming took 0 bases from V and 3 from J, leaving 17 bases between them. CDR3 length equals 18 residues.

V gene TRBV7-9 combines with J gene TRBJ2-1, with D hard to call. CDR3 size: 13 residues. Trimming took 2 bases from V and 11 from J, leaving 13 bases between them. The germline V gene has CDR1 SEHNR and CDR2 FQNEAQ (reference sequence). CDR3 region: CASSLFPGIKQFF. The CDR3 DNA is TGTGCCAGCAGCTTATTTCCAGGAATTAAGCAGTTCTTC.

The CDR3 here is CAISSSTGTSPMQETQYF. In DNA, the CDR3 is TGTGCCATCAGTTCGAGCACCGGGACTAGCCCAATGCAAGAGACCCAGTACTTC. V usage is TRBV10-3 and J usage is TRBJ2-5; 9 bases map to TRBD2. J lost 2 bases, V lost 5 bases, and 15 bases had no gene match. The CDR3 sequence is 18 residues long. Germline V gene sequence: CDR1 ENHRY, CDR2 SYGVKD.

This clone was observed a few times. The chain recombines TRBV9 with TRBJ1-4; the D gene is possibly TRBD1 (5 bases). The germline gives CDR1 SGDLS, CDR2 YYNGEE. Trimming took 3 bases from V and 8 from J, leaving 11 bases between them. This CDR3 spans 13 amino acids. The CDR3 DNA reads TGTGCCAGCAGCGGCGGGGCGGGAGAAAAACTGTTTTTT. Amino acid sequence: CASSGGAGEKLFF.

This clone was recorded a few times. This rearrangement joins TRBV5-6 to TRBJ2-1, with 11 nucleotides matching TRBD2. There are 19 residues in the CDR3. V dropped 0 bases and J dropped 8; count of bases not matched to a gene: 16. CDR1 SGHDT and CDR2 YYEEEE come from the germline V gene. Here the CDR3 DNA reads TGTGCCAGCAGCTTGGCGGCGACTTCTAGCGGGGGGCCTCGGGATGAGCAGTTCTTC. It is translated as CASSLAATSSGGPRDEQFF.

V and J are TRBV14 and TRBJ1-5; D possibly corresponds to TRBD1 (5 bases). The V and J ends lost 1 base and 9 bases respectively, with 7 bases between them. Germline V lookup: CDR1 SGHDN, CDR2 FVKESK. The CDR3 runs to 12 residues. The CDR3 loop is CASSQGRGPQHF. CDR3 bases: TGTGCCAGCAGCCAAGGAAGGGGGCCCCAGCATTTT.

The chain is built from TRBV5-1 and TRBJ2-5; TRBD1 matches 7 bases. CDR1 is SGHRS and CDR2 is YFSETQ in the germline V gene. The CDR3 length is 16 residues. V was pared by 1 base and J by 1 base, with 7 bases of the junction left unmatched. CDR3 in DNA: TGCGCCAGCAGCTTGACAGGGAAGGGGGCCCAAGAGACCCAGTACTTC. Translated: CASSLTGKGAQETQYF.

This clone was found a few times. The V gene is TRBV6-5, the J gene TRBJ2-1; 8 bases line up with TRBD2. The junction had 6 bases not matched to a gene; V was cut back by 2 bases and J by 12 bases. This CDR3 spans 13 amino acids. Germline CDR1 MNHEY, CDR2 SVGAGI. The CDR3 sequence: CASSYVGAGVQFF. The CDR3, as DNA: TGTGCCAGCAGTTACGTAGGAGCGGGGGTGCAGTTCTTC.

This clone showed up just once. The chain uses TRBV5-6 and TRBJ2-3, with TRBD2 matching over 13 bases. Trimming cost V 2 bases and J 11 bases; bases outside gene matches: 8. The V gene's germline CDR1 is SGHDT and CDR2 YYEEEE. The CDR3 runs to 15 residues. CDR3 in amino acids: CASSLTSGGAAMQYF. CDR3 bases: TGTGCCAGCAGCTTAACTAGCGGGGGGGCGGCAATGCAGTATTTT.

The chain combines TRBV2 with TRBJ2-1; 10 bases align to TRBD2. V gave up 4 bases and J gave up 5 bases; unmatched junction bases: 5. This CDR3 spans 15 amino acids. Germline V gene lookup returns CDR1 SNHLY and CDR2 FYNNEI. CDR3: CASSGSSGGHNEQFF. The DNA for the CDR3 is TGTGCCAGCAGTGGTTCTAGCGGGGGTCACAATGAGCAGTTCTTC.

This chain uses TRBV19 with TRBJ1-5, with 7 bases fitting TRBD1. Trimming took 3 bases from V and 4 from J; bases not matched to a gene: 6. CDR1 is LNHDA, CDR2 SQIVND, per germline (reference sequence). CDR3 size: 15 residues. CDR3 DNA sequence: TGTGCCAGTAGTATCGGGACAGCTGCTAATCAGCCCCAGCATTTT. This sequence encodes CASSIGTAANQPQHF.